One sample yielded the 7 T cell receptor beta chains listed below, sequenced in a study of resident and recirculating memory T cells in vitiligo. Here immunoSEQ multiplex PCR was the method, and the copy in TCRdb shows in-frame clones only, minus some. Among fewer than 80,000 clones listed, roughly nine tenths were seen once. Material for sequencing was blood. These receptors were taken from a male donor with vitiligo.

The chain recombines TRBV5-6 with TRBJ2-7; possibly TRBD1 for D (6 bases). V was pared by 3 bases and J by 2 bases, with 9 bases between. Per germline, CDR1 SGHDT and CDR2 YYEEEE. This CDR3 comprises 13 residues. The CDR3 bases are TGTGCCAGCAGCTACAGGGCGGCCTACGAGCAGTACTTC. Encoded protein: CASSYRAAYEQYF.

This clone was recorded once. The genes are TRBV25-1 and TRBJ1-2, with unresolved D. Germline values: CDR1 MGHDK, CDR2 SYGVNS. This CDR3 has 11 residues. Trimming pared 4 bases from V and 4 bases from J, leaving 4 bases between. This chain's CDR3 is CASSAFYGYTF. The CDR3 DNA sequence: TGTGCCAGCAGTGCCTTCTATGGCTACACCTTC.

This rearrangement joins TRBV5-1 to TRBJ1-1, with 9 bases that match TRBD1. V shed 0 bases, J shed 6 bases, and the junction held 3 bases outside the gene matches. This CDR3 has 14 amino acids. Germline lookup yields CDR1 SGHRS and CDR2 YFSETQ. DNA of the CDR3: TGCGCCAGCAGCTTGGGAGACAGGGGGTCTGAAGCTTTCTTT. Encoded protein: CASSLGDRGSEAFF.

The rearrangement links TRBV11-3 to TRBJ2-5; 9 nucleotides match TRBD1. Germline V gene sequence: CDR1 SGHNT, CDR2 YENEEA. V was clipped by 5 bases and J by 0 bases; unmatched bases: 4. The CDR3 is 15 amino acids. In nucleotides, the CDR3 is TGTGCCAGCAGCCCGGGACAGGGCCACCAAGAGACCCAGTACTTC. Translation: CASSPGQGHQETQYF.

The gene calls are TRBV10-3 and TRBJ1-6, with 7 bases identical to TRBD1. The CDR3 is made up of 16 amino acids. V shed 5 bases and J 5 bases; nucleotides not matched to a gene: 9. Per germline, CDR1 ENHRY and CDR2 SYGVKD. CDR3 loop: CAISSTAQGDNSPLHF. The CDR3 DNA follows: TGTGCCATCAGTTCCACGGCGCAGGGGGATAATTCACCCCTCCACTTT.

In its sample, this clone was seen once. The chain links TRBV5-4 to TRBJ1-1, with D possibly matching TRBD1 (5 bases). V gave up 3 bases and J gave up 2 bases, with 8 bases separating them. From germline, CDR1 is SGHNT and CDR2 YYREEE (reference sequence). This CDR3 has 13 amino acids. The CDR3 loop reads CASSSRTNTEAFF. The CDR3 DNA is TGTGCCAGCAGCTCGAGGACAAACACTGAAGCTTTCTTT.

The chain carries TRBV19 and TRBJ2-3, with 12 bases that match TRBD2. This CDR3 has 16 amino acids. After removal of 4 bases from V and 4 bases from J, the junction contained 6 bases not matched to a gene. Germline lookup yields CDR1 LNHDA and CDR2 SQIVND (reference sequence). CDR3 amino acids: CASSTLAGGLADTQYF. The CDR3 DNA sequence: TGTGCCAGTAGTACTCTAGCGGGGGGGCTCGCAGATACGCAGTATTTT.